The next 26 T cell receptor beta chains were all read from a single sample in a study of blood T cell repertoires in COVID-19. The repertoire was sequenced with immunoSEQ multiplex PCR; TCRdb's copy has only in-frame clones and lacks some. The sample shows about 220,000 clones, 80% of them seen only once. Source material: peripheral blood. These receptors came from a woman in her 70s with acute or convalescent COVID-19.

Remarks on this clone: Other DNA variants within this sample encode the same CDR3. The V call is TRBV2, the J call TRBJ1-6; 8 bases align to TRBD1. CDR3 length equals 14 residues. Germline V lookup: CDR1 SNHLY, CDR2 FYNNEI. V shed 6 bases, J shed 8 bases, and the junction held 6 bases outside the gene matches. The CDR3 sequence is CASRGDRPYSPLHF. The CDR3 DNA follows: TGTGCCAGCAGGGGGGACAGGCCGTATTCACCCCTCCACTTT. The complete variable domain, with remaining parts taken from reference TRBV2 and TRBJ1-6, reads EPEVTQTPSHQVTQMGQEVILRCVPISNHLYFYWYRQILGQKVEFLVSFYNNEISEKSEIFDDQFSVERPDGSNFTLKIRSTKLEDSAMYFCASRGDRPYSPLHFGNGTRLTVT.

CDR3 residues: CASSNRVNQPQHF. The CDR3 DNA reads TGTGCCAGCAGCAACAGGGTGAATCAGCCCCAGCATTTT. The chain is built from TRBV21-1 and TRBJ1-5; the D call TRBD1 from the table was never checked on the DNA. TRBV21-1 is recorded as a pseudogene. The CDR3 length is 13 residues.

The chain couples TRBV24-1 to TRBJ2-2; 7 bases line up with TRBD1. J gave up 2 bases and V 4 bases, and 9 bases lay outside the gene matches. The CDR3 runs 17 residues. The V gene's germline CDR1 is KGHDR and CDR2 SFDVKD. CDR3 protein: CATSDRQGLGNTGELFF. CDR3 bases: TGTGCCACCAGTGACCGACAGGGCCTCGGAAACACCGGGGAGCTGTTTTTT.

The chain couples TRBV6-5 to TRBJ2-7; TRBD1 agrees at 9 bases. Per the germline V gene, CDR1 is MNHEY and CDR2 is SVGAGI. V trimming: 10 bases; J trimming: 1 base; junction bases outside the gene matches: 8. CDR3 length: 14 amino acids. The CDR3 DNA is TGTGCCACCTATTCCGGGACAGGGTCCTACGAGCAGTACGTC. It yields the protein CATYSGTGSYEQYV.

The chain uses TRBV5-1 and TRBJ1-1; 10 nucleotides match TRBD1. This CDR3 has 15 amino acids. The trim removed 3 bases at V and 6 bases at J, leaving 8 bases unmatched. Germline CDR1 reads SGHRS; CDR2 reads YFSETQ. DNA for the CDR3: TGCGCCAGCAGCTCGGAGGGACAGGGGAGAGCTGAAGCTTTCTTT. It yields the protein CASSSEGQGRAEAFF.

The chain carries TRBV29-1 and TRBJ1-1; D may be TRBD1 (6 bases). The CDR3 is 15 amino acids. Germline CDR1 and CDR2: SQVTM and ANQGSEA. V lost 7 bases and J 1 base, leaving 19 bases between the germline ends. Here the CDR3 DNA reads TGCAGCGCATCCACCGGGGGGCGGGGGAACACTGAAGCTTTCTTT. Amino acid sequence: CSASTGGRGNTEAFF.

The chain links TRBV10-1 to TRBJ2-3, with D perhaps TRBD1 (5 bases). Trimming stripped 2 bases from V and 2 bases from J, with 8 bases between. The CDR3 is 14 amino acids. Germline V CDR1 and CDR2: WNHNN, SYGVQD (reference sequence). The CDR3 protein is CASSEGALTDTQYF. The CDR3 nucleotides are TGCGCCAGCAGTGAGGGGGCCCTCACAGATACGCAGTATTTT.

The chain uses TRBV7-2 and TRBJ2-7, with D tentatively TRBD1 (6 bases). The CDR3 consists of 13 residues. The V end lost 5 bases, the J end lost 0 bases, and 8 bases lay between the germline ends. Germline CDR1 and CDR2: SGHTA and FQGNSA. The CDR3 protein is CASSIRGSYEQYV. CDR3 bases: TGTGCCAGCAGCATCAGGGGCTCCTACGAGCAGTACGTC.

This clone was seen once. The chain uses TRBV6-2 or TRBV6-3 and TRBJ1-4, with 9 bases fitting TRBD1. The V segment lost 2 bases and the J segment 10 bases; nucleotides outside the gene matches: 8. The germline V gene encodes CDR1 MNHEY and CDR2 SVGEGT. The CDR3 loop spans 15 amino acids. The CDR3, as DNA: TGTGCCAGCAGTTACAATCCGGGACAGGGCCCAAAACTGTTTTTT. Amino acids: CASSYNPGQGPKLFF.

The genes are TRBV5-1 and TRBJ2-5; 9 positions agree with TRBD2. J was trimmed by 2 bases and V by 4 bases; bases with no gene match: 9. The CDR3 contains 16 residues. Germline V gene data show CDR1 as SGHRS and CDR2 as YFSETQ. The CDR3 bases are TGCGCCAGCAGCCACCTCCAGCGGGGGGTTCAAGAGACCCAGTACTTC. Translated, it gives CASSHLQRGVQETQYF.

The J gene is TRBJ2-2, the V gene TRBV9; 10 positions match TRBD2. Germline CDR1 SGDLS, CDR2 YYNGEE. The CDR3 runs to 14 residues. The V segment lost 2 bases and the J segment 8 bases; nucleotides outside the gene matches: 3. The CDR3 region has the DNA TGTGCCAGCAGCGTTAGCGGGGGGTCGGGGGAGCTGTTTTTT. Protein sequence: CASSVSGGSGELFF.

This rearrangement joins TRBV20-1 to TRBJ2-5; D gene ambiguous. Per the germline V gene, CDR1 is DFQATT and CDR2 is SNEGSKA (reference sequence). V lost 3 bases and J 1 base, leaving 15 bases between the germline ends. There are 15 residues in the CDR3. The CDR3 reads CSASSRGPPQETQYF. CDR3 bases: TGCAGTGCTAGTAGCAGAGGTCCCCCCCAAGAGACCCAGTACTTC.

J is TRBJ2-7 and V is TRBV5-1; 8 nucleotides match TRBD1. The CDR3 loop spans 15 amino acids. Per germline, CDR1 SGHRS and CDR2 YFSETQ. Trimming at V came to 1 base and at J to 3 bases, leaving 6 bases not matched to a gene. The CDR3 reads CASSLLTGTGYEQYF. CDR3 in DNA: TGCGCCAGCAGCTTGTTAACAGGGACAGGCTACGAGCAGTACTTC. The whole variable domain, filled in from reference TRBV5-1 and TRBJ2-7, reads KAGVTQTPRYLIKTRGQQVTLSCSPISGHRSVSWYQQTPGQGLQFLFEYFSETQRNKGNFPGRFSGRQFSNSRSEMNVSTLELGDSALYLCASSLLTGTGYEQYFGPGTRLTVT.

V and J are TRBV9 and TRBJ1-4, with 7 bases aligning to TRBD1. CDR3 length: 16 amino acids. CDR1 and CDR2 from the germline V gene are SGDLS and YYNGEE. Germline trimming cut 2 bases from V and 4 bases from J; bases unmatched to any gene: 8. The CDR3 loop is CASSVDPDRSNEKLFF. The CDR3 DNA sequence: TGTGCCAGCAGCGTTGACCCGGACAGGAGTAATGAAAAACTGTTTTTT.

The chain is built from TRBV11-2 and TRBJ1-4, with 9 positions matching TRBD1. CDR3 length equals 18 residues. Germline V gene sequence: CDR1 SGHAT, CDR2 FQNNGV. With V trimmed by 3 bases and J by 4 bases, 12 bases remained unmatched. The CDR3 loop is CASSFDRGNWYGNEKLFF. The CDR3 DNA reads TGTGCCAGCAGCTTCGACAGGGGGAATTGGTATGGTAATGAAAAACTGTTTTTT.

CDR3 in DNA: TGCGCCAGCAGCTTCGACTGGGAAGAGACCCAGTACTTC. It encodes CASSFDWEETQYF. The J gene is TRBJ2-5, the V gene TRBV5-1; D is unresolved. The V and J ends lost 2 bases and 3 bases respectively, with 8 bases between them. Germline assignment: CDR1 SGHRS and CDR2 YFSETQ. The CDR3 extends over 13 amino acids.

The chain has TRBV7-2 and TRBJ1-1; D gene uncertain. Between the trimmed V and J ends, which lost 2 bases and 0 bases, there was a span of 10 bases. Germline V gene lookup returns CDR1 SGHTA and CDR2 FQGNSA. The CDR3 extends over 15 amino acids. This chain's CDR3 is CASSLSRELNTEAFF. Written as DNA, the CDR3 is TGTGCCAGCAGCTTATCAAGAGAATTGAACACTGAAGCTTTCTTT. Using reference TRBV7-2 and TRBJ1-1 for the parts outside the CDR3, the full variable domain is GAGVSQSPSNKVTEKGKDVELRCDPISGHTALYWYRQSLGQGLEFLIYFQGNSAPDKSGLPSDRFSAERTGGSVSTLTIQRTQQEDSAVYLCASSLSRELNTEAFFGQGTRLTVV.

J is TRBJ2-5 and V is TRBV10-3; D is ambiguous. V lost 4 bases and J 1 base, leaving 4 bases between the germline ends. Germline V gene data show CDR1 as ENHRY and CDR2 as SYGVKD. The CDR3 is 12 amino acids. For the CDR3, the DNA is TGTGCCATCAGTGGCGTCCAAGAGACCCAGTACTTC. This encodes CAISGVQETQYF.

The chain couples TRBV9 to TRBJ1-1, with D unclear. CDR3 length equals 14 residues. V lost 0 bases and J 5 bases, leaving 11 bases between the germline ends. Germline loops: CDR1 SGDLS, CDR2 YYNGEE. This CDR3 is CASSVAGTPTEAFF. DNA of the CDR3: TGTGCCAGCAGCGTAGCAGGAACCCCGACTGAAGCTTTCTTT.

The DNA of the CDR3 is TGTGCCAGCAGGAAAACGGGACAGATGAACACTGAAGCTTTCTTT. Protein sequence: CASRKTGQMNTEAFF. The V call is TRBV2, the J call TRBJ1-1; 7 bases line up with TRBD1. The CDR3 has 15 amino acids. With 6 bases clipped from V and 0 bases from J, the junction kept 7 bases outside the gene matches. CDR1 is SNHLY, CDR2 FYNNEI, per germline.

The rearrangement joins TRBV5-6 to TRBJ2-1, with 11 bases aligning to TRBD2. Germline V lookup: CDR1 SGHDT, CDR2 YYEEEE. Trimming at V came to 4 bases and at J to 9 bases, leaving 9 bases not matched to a gene. The CDR3 runs to 15 residues. The CDR3 protein is CASSVASGGFFEQFF. CDR3 nucleotides: TGTGCCAGCAGCGTAGCTAGCGGGGGGTTTTTTGAGCAGTTCTTC.

The genes are TRBV4-3 and TRBJ1-4, with D perhaps TRBD1 (5 bases). Trimming took off 6 bases at V and 6 bases at J, with 17 bases between the two ends. Germline CDR1 and CDR2: LGHNA and YSLEER. The CDR3 is 15 amino acids. The CDR3 DNA is TGCGCCAGCAGGACAGTGGGGGAGGCAGATGAAAAACTGTTTTTT. Amino acids: CASRTVGEADEKLFF.

J is TRBJ2-7 and V is TRBV7-9, with D tentatively TRBD1 (6 bases). The germline V gene encodes CDR1 SEHNR and CDR2 FQNEAQ (reference sequence). Between the trimmed V and J ends, which lost 7 bases and 2 bases, there was a span of 15 bases. This CDR3 region has 14 residues. In DNA form, the CDR3 reads TGTGCCAGCACCTTCGGACAGCCTGCCTACGAGCAGTACGTC. It translates to CASTFGQPAYEQYV.

J is TRBJ2-5 and V is TRBV5-5, with D perhaps matching TRBD2 (5 bases). The CDR3 is made up of 15 amino acids. Germline CDR1 SGHKS, CDR2 YYEKEE (reference sequence). V was clipped by 4 bases and J by 3 bases, with 16 bases between them. CDR3 sequence: CASSLSIRAEETQYF. The CDR3 DNA sequence: TGTGCCAGCAGCCTATCCATCCGAGCGGAAGAGACCCAGTACTTC.

CDR3 nucleotides: TGTGCCAGCGGAGCAGGGTCCGCTTCAAATCAGCCCCAGCATTTT. It encodes CASGAGSASNQPQHF. The V gene is TRBV6-5, the J gene TRBJ1-5, with D possibly being TRBD1 (5 bases). The V end was cut by 8 bases, the J end by 4 bases, with 18 bases between. CDR3 length: 15 residues. The germline CDR1 and CDR2 sequences are MNHEY and SVGAGI.

The chain employs TRBV11-3 and TRBJ2-1, with a weak D call TRBD2 (6 bases). With 5 bases removed from V and 0 bases from J, the gap between germline ends came to 11 bases. Germline assignment: CDR1 SGHNT and CDR2 YENEEA. The CDR3 length is 15 residues. CDR3 in amino acids: CASSPSGGSYNEQFF. CDR3 nucleotides: TGTGCCAGCAGCCCTTCCGGGGGCTCCTACAATGAGCAGTTCTTC.